One and the same sample provided the 29 T cell receptor beta chains below, sequenced in a study of CD8+ T cells in alopecia areata (dated by TCRdb to the late 2010s). The sample's time point label, decoded: about 5 months on oral tofacitinib. Sample treatment or condition, as interpreted from the label and publication: oral pan-JAK inhibitor, 5-10 mg twice daily. To prepare the library, the immunoSEQ multiplex PCR assay was applied. RNA was extracted from all samples and reverse transcribed into cDNA as template for TCR sequencing. Sourced from immuneACCESS, this table was stored by TCRdb with only in-frame sequences that have V and J called. A share of the clones is absent; for the studies checked, an unresolved V gene accounts for under half, and the remainder has no known explanation. The sample table shows some 110,000 clones, and under 60% are seen once. Together, the top ten hold more than 9% of the sample.

This specimen consisted of CD8+ T cells sorted from blood, obtained at week 24, from a patient treated with tofacitinib. The receptor set was obtained from a human donor with alopecia areata.

In its sample, this clone was seen a few times. The chain links TRBV11-2 to TRBJ2-6; D gene unclear. V shed 3 bases and J shed 2 bases, with 5 bases lying between them. The germline V gene has CDR1 SGHAT and CDR2 FQNNGV. The CDR3 spans 14 residues. In nucleotides, the CDR3 is TGTGCCAGCAGCTTCAATACTGGGGCCAACGTCCTGACTTTC. It codes for CASSFNTGANVLTF.

The table lists this clone with a count of one. The chain recombines TRBV10-3 with TRBJ2-2, with no clear D. From germline, CDR1 is ENHRY and CDR2 SYGVKD. This CDR3 has 12 amino acids. V lost 4 bases and J lost 4, with 4 bases in between. CDR3 loop: CAISVGTGELFF. As DNA, the CDR3 is TGTGCCATCAGTGTTGGCACCGGGGAGCTGTTTTTT.

The J gene is TRBJ2-4, the V gene TRBV27; the match to TRBD1 covers 7 bases. Trimming at V came to 5 bases and at J to 3 bases, leaving 7 bases not matched to a gene. This CDR3 is built from 15 residues. In germline, CDR1 is MNHEY, CDR2 SMNVEV (reference sequence). CDR3 residues: CASSPTGYFKNIQYF. The DNA of the CDR3 is TGTGCCAGCAGTCCGACAGGGTATTTCAAAAACATTCAGTACTTC.

This clone was detected only a few times. The rearrangement joins TRBV19 to TRBJ2-1; D assignment may be TRBD1 or TRBD2 (5 bases each). The length of the CDR3 is 13 residues. CDR1 LNHDA and CDR2 SQIVND come from the germline V gene (reference sequence). V lost 10 bases and J lost 0, with 10 bases in between. The CDR3 is CATGTDSYNEQFF. Written as DNA, the CDR3 is TGTGCCACGGGGACGGACTCCTACAATGAGCAGTTCTTC.

V is TRBV29-1 and J is TRBJ1-5; D remains unclear. This CDR3 spans 12 amino acids. Per germline, CDR1 SQVTM and CDR2 ANQGSEA. V was trimmed by 6 bases and J by 6 bases, leaving 12 bases between them. CDR3 sequence: CSVISESQPQHF. The CDR3 nucleotides read TGCAGCGTCATCAGTGAGTCTCAGCCCCAGCATTTT.

The table lists this clone with a count of one. The V and J genes are TRBV13 and TRBJ2-5; unclear D gene. There are 12 residues in the CDR3. Trimming removed 4 bases from V and 7 bases from J, with 10 bases in between. CDR1 and CDR2 from the germline V gene are PRHDT and FYEKMQ (reference sequence). The chain's CDR3 is CASSSIPGTQYF. The CDR3 DNA is TGTGCCAGCAGCTCCATTCCAGGGACCCAGTACTTC.

The rearrangement links TRBV6-6 to TRBJ2-3; no definite D call. V lost 2 bases to trimming and J lost 6 bases, with 3 bases between them. The CDR3 is made up of 11 amino acids. Germline V CDR1 and CDR2: MNHNY, SVGAGI (reference sequence). This chain's CDR3 is CASSYGDTQYF. CDR3 nucleotides: TGTGCCAGCAGTTACGGGGATACGCAGTATTTT.

The chain has TRBV11-2 and TRBJ2-5; weak D call: TRBD2 (5 bases). The J call may not be correct, given that the DNA end is closer to TRBJ2-7. CDR3 length: 14 residues. Germline V gives CDR1 SGHAT, CDR2 FQNNGV. CDR3 sequence reads: CASSLVRGLVEQYF. In DNA form, the CDR3 reads TGTGCCAGCAGCTTAGTCCGGGGTCTCGTCGAGCAGTACTTC.

This clone was seen a few times. V gene TRBV6-6 combines with J gene TRBJ1-1; D is perhaps TRBD1 (6 bases). The V and J ends lost 4 bases and 0 bases respectively, with 9 bases between them. CDR3 length equals 14 residues. The germline gives CDR1 MNHNY, CDR2 SVGAGI (reference sequence). The CDR3 nucleotides read TGTGCCAGCAGTTCTCCAGGGGTGAACACTGAAGCTTTCTTT. It codes for CASSSPGVNTEAFF.

About this clone itself: At one end, the junction sequence differs from germline, possibly due to a read error. The chain links TRBV7-7 to TRBJ2-3; D may be TRBD1 or TRBD2 (5 bases each). The CDR3 has 14 residues. CDR1 SSHAT and CDR2 FNYEAQ come from the germline V gene (reference sequence). For the CDR3, the DNA is TGTGCTAGCAGCTATGGGACGGGCACAGATACGCAGTATTTT. Translating gives CASSYGTGTDTQYF.

The chain employs TRBV15 and TRBJ1-6; the D is unclear. The CDR3 extends over 14 amino acids. Germline V lookup: CDR1 LNHNV, CDR2 YYDKDF (reference sequence). Trimming left V 4 bases short and J 7 bases short, with 11 bases between. The CDR3 bases are TGTGCCACCAGCATCGGACTCGCAAATTCACCCCTCCACTTT. Protein: CATSIGLANSPLHF.

This CDR3 is CAWSMGAVVLGEQYF. CDR3 DNA sequence: TGTGCCTGGAGTATGGGAGCGGTGGTATTGGGCGAGCAGTACTTC. This chain uses TRBV30 with TRBJ2-7; possibly TRBD2 for D (5 bases). The V and J ends lost 2 bases and 6 bases respectively, with 20 bases between them. The CDR3 consists of 15 residues. Germline V lookup: CDR1 GTSNPN, CDR2 SVGIG (reference sequence).

This chain joins TRBV15 and TRBJ2-5, with 12 bases lining up with TRBD2. This CDR3 is built from 18 residues. J was trimmed by 2 bases and V by 3 bases; bases with no gene match: 10. Germline CDR1 and CDR2: LNHNV and YYDKDF (reference sequence). CDR3 residues: CATSRPLAGGPYQETQYF. The CDR3 nucleotides read TGTGCCACCAGCAGGCCTCTAGCGGGGGGGCCGTATCAAGAGACCCAGTACTTC.

This clone was seen only a few times. The V gene is TRBV19, the J gene TRBJ1-5; tentatively, D is TRBD1 (5 bases). CDR1 LNHDA and CDR2 SQIVND come from the germline V gene (reference sequence). V gave up 3 bases and J gave up 3 bases, with 12 bases separating them. This CDR3 has 15 amino acids. The CDR3 coding sequence is TGTGCCAGTAGTATCGGTCAGGGACTCAATCAGCCCCAGCATTTT. This translates into CASSIGQGLNQPQHF.

The gene calls are TRBV2 and TRBJ1-4, with no clear D. The CDR3 runs to 15 residues. The V gene lost 5 bases and the J gene lost 8 bases, with 18 bases spanning the gap. In germline, CDR1 is SNHLY, CDR2 FYNNEI. The chain's CDR3 is CASSPRNSNPEKLFF. The CDR3 bases are TGTGCCAGCAGTCCCCGGAACAGCAACCCCGAAAAACTGTTTTTT.

This clone was counted a single time. This chain joins TRBV7-8 and TRBJ2-2, with D perhaps assigned TRBD1 or TRBD2 (5 bases each). The CDR3 loop spans 14 amino acids. V lost 4 bases and J lost 11, with 17 bases in between. The germline CDR1 and CDR2 sequences are SGHVS and FQNEAQ. The CDR3 region has the DNA TGTGCCAGCAGCTCTTATGGGACGGGTTCTGAGCTGTTTTTT. It is translated as CASSSYGTGSELFF. The whole variable domain, remainder taken from reference TRBV7-8 and TRBJ2-2, is GAGVSQSPRYKVAKRGQDVALRCDPISGHVSLFWYQQALGQGPEFLTYFQNEAQLDKSGLPSDRFFAERPEGSVSTLKIQRTQQEDSAVYLCASSSYGTGSELFFGEGSRLTVL.

The chain combines TRBV27 with TRBJ2-4; 9 nucleotides match TRBD1. Germline V gives CDR1 MNHEY, CDR2 SMNVEV (reference sequence). V trimming: 5 bases; J trimming: 4 bases; junction bases outside the gene matches: 3. CDR3 size: 14 residues. CDR3 bases: TGTGCCAGCAGTCCAGGACAGGGGAAAAACATTCAGTACTTC. This translates into CASSPGQGKNIQYF.

The J gene is TRBJ2-1, the V gene TRBV4-1, with unresolved D. The CDR3 has 11 amino acids. Germline V gene lookup returns CDR1 MGHRA and CDR2 YSYEKL. V was shortened by 2 bases and J by 10 bases, with 6 bases between the two germline ends. The CDR3, as DNA: TGCGCCAGCAGCCAATTCGGCGAGCAGTTCTTC. Amino acids: CASSQFGEQFF.

This chain uses TRBV4-3 with TRBJ2-7, with D possibly TRBD2 on 6 matching bases. V lost 6 bases and J 6 bases, leaving 12 bases between the germline ends. CDR3 length equals 12 residues. CDR1 and CDR2 (germline): LGHNA, YSLEER. CDR3 nucleotide sequence: TGCGCCAGCAGTCTCGCGGGGTCCGAGCAGTACTTC. Its protein is CASSLAGSEQYF.

CDR3 protein: CASSPLTMQGATEAFF. The CDR3 nucleotides read TGTGCCAGCAGTCCCCTGACGATGCAGGGGGCTACTGAAGCTTTCTTT. V and J are TRBV27 and TRBJ1-1; 8 bases are shared with TRBD1. Germline V gives CDR1 MNHEY, CDR2 SMNVEV (reference sequence). V was clipped by 5 bases and J by 5 bases; unmatched bases: 13. This CDR3 comprises 16 residues.

This clone came up a few times. The chain combines TRBV9 with TRBJ2-3; D perhaps matches TRBD1 (5 bases). From germline, CDR1 is SGDLS and CDR2 YYNGEE. The CDR3 loop spans 14 amino acids. Trimming took off 4 bases at V and 0 bases at J, with 9 bases between the two ends. In DNA, the CDR3 is TGTGCCAGCAGCCCACACAGGAGCACAGATACGCAGTATTTT. As protein: CASSPHRSTDTQYF. Based on the CDR3 plus reference TRBV9 and TRBJ2-3, the full variable domain is DSGVTQTPKHLITATGQRVTLRCSPRSGDLSVYWYQQSLDQGLQFLIQYYNGEERAKGNILERFSAQQFPDLHSELNLSSLELGDSALYFCASSPHRSTDTQYFGPGTRLTVL.

The chain carries TRBV2 and TRBJ1-2, with 7 bases lining up with TRBD1. Germline-derived CDR1 and CDR2 are SNHLY and FYNNEI. The CDR3 is 15 residues long. J gave up 4 bases and V 7 bases, and 12 bases lay outside the gene matches. Here the CDR3 reads CASNGGQWAFYGYTF. As DNA, the CDR3 is TGTGCCAGCAATGGGGGACAGTGGGCCTTCTATGGCTACACCTTC.

This clone ranks as medium-sized (0.01 to 0.1%). CDR3 DNA sequence: TGTGCCAGCAGCAAGCGGGGGTTTCTCTCCTACGAGCAGTACTTC. It yields the protein CASSKRGFLSYEQYF. This chain connects TRBV5-4 to TRBJ2-7; 8 bases line up with TRBD2. V was clipped by 4 bases and J by 0 bases; unmatched bases: 6. CDR1 is SGHNT, CDR2 YYREEE, per germline (reference sequence). The CDR3 runs to 15 residues.

V and J are TRBV9 and TRBJ2-7; 11 positions agree with TRBD2. The germline CDR1 and CDR2 sequences are SGDLS and YYNGEE. The length of the CDR3 is 14 residues. Unmatched junction bases numbered 4, after V lost 4 bases and J lost 4 bases. CDR3 loop: CASSPSSGGYEQYF. DNA for the CDR3: TGTGCCAGCAGCCCATCTAGCGGGGGGTACGAGCAGTACTTC.

This clone was seen only a few times. The chain couples TRBV4-1 to TRBJ1-5; D unclear. The germline gives CDR1 MGHRA, CDR2 YSYEKL. V was trimmed by 0 bases and J by 4 bases, leaving 4 bases between them. The CDR3 loop spans 13 amino acids. The CDR3 DNA reads as TGCGCCAGCAGCCAAGATGAGAATCAGCCCCAGCATTTT. It translates to CASSQDENQPQHF.

The chain is built from TRBV5-7 and TRBJ1-1; maybe TRBD1 (5 bases). TRBV5-7 qualifies as an ORF whose function is uncertain. V was cut by 0 bases and J by 5 bases, with 8 bases left in between. The CDR3 runs 13 residues. The CDR3 nucleotides are TGTGCCAGCAGCTTGGAGGGGAGGACTGAAGCTTTCTTT. Amino acids: CASSLEGRTEAFF.

This rearrangement joins TRBV9 to TRBJ2-7; 11 nucleotides align to TRBD1. The CDR3 extends over 15 amino acids. With 0 bases clipped from V and 6 bases from J, the junction kept 5 bases outside the gene matches. The V gene's germline CDR1 is SGDLS and CDR2 YYNGEE. This CDR3 is CASSVGTGGFGEQYF. DNA of the CDR3: TGTGCCAGCAGCGTAGGGACAGGGGGCTTTGGCGAGCAGTACTTC.

This clone was observed a handful of times. The chain joins TRBV29-1 to TRBJ1-1; TRBD1 might be the D (5 bases). V was clipped by 6 bases and J by 0 bases, with 14 bases between them. This CDR3 contains 14 residues. Germline assignment: CDR1 SQVTM and CDR2 ANQGSEA. CDR3: CSVGPRVMNTEAFF. The CDR3 DNA reads as TGCAGCGTGGGGCCCAGGGTGATGAACACTGAAGCTTTCTTT. Using reference TRBV29-1 and TRBJ1-1 for the parts outside the CDR3, the full variable domain is SAVISQKPSRDICQRGTSLTIQCQVDSQVTMMFWYRQQPGQSLTLIATANQGSEATYESGFVIDKFPISRPNLTFSTLTVSNMSPEDSSIYLCSVGPRVMNTEAFFGQGTRLTVV.

The gene calls are TRBV29-1 and TRBJ2-2; TRBD1 is a possible D gene (6 bases). V was clipped by 5 bases and J by 1 base, with 17 bases between them. Germline lookup yields CDR1 SQVTM and CDR2 ANQGSEA. This CDR3 region has 16 residues. CDR3 sequence reads: CSVQFRGHRNTGELFF. In DNA, the CDR3 is TGCAGCGTTCAATTCAGGGGCCACCGGAACACCGGGGAGCTGTTTTTT.